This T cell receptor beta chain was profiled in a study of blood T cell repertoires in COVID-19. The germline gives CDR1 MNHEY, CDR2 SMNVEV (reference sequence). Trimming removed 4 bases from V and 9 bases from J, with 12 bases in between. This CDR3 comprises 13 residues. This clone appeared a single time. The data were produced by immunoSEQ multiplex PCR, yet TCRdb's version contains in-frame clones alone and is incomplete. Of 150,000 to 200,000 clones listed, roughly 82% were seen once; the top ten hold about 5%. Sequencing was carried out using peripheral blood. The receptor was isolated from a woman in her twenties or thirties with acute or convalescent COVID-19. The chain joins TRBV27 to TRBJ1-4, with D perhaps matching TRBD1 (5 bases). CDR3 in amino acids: CASSYRDLKKLFF. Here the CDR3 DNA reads TGTGCCAGCAGTTATAGGGACTTGAAAAAACTGTTTTTT. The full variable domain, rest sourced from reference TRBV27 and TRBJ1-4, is EAQVTQNPRYLITVTGKKLTVTCSQNMNHEYMSWYRQDPGLGLRQIYYSMNVEVTDKGDVPEGYKVSRKEKRNFPLILESPSPNQTSLYFCASSYRDLKKLFFGSGTQLSVL.